This TCR beta chain was recovered during a study of Graves' ophthalmopathy and Graves' hyperthyroidism (dated by TCRdb to 2016 to 2018). For the study in its entirety: Peripheral blood samples were taken at the time of initial diagnosis, before any treatment was given. For independent validation, a separate cohort was made up of around 18 hyperthyroidism patients plus 17 patients who later progressed from hyperthyroidism to ophthalmopathy. To tell Graves' ophthalmopathy apart from Graves' hyperthyroidism, and to predict which patients would progress to ophthalmopathy, the study relied on TCR beta repertoire signatures. T-cell repertoires of thyroid tissue and blood were compared in several hyperthyroidism patients. A discovery set of more than 90 patients (around 45 ophthalmopathy, fewer than 60 stable hyperthyroidism) was enrolled to explore V-J signatures distinguishing ophthalmopathy from hyperthyroidism. Following sampling, methimazole starting at 30 mg daily was administered to hyperthyroidism patients, and high-dose intravenous methylprednisolone was administered to ophthalmopathy patients. In total, 135 blood samples were TCR-sequenced: 40 to 45 ophthalmopathy, under 80 hyperthyroidism and roughly 17 hyperthyroidism-to-ophthalmopathy patients. Paper-wide results and their limitations: In cross-validation, the 13-signature model distinguished ophthalmopathy from stable hyperthyroidism with around 90% sensitivity and around 81% specificity, while in the test set the corresponding values were roughly 80% and 75%. Sample size was not statistically predetermined, and group allocation was not concealed from the investigators. Most expanded thyroid clonotypes with a frequency above 0.001 also appeared in blood, which suggests that blood repertoires may reflect the immune response in the thyroid. In validation, the model predicted ophthalmopathy progression with less than 71% sensitivity and 72.22% specificity; 12 predicted patients were CT-confirmed with GO in a median of roughly 6.8 months.

The germline V gene supplies CDR1 MGHRA and CDR2 YSYEKL. The CDR3 holds 14 amino acids from the cysteine to the phenylalanine. This entry keeps only the CDR3 DNA: 42 bases, framed from base 1. V loses 0 bases, J loses 4 bases, and the germline ends lie 10 bases apart. Stable hyperthyroidism was defined as no progression to ophthalmopathy within 18 months of follow-up. Patients with hyperthyroidism were aged 18 to 65 years, had been newly diagnosed, and had a disease duration of less than 2 months. Anyone with other autoimmune diseases, uncontrolled infections, pregnancy or lactation was excluded from the study. Clinical symptoms, serum thyroxine, TRAb, thyroid ultrasound and orbital computed tomography were used for diagnosis. Using Ficoll-Paque density gradient centrifugation, PBMCs were isolated from 8.5 to 10 ml of fresh peripheral blood. Total RNA was extracted using Trizol reagent, and RNA quality was checked on an Agilent 2100 Bioanalyzer.

TCR beta CDR3 regions were amplified from RNA transcripts for repertoire sequencing. The first round of RT-PCR was done with HTBI primers and the Qiagen OneStep RT-PCR kit, and was followed by a second round of multiplex PCR, then size selection and purification. The libraries underwent paired-end sequencing with 100 bp reads on an Illumina HiSeq2000. The source study handled its data this way. SOAPnuke was used for read processing, and reads with adapters, uncalled bases, a mean Phred below 15, or no exact constant-primer or identifier match were discarded. High-quality paired reads were merged with COPE v1.2.5. Each unique nucleotide sequence was defined as a clonotype, and clonotypes were aligned to IMGT TRB V, D and J references with MiTCR v1.1. The analysis was limited to V-J combinations with a frequency above 0.0001, which together covered roughly 99% of repertoires. A TCR clonal expansion and chaos score per V-J combination was defined as the ratio of F50 clonal expansion to chaos observed in the TCRdist matrix. Welch's t-statistics and random forest were used to reduce the features to about 14 V-J combinations, which were then used as input to a naive Bayes classifier. The Morisita-Horn index was used to measure how similar the thyroid and blood repertoires were. TCRdb handled the public reads itself, with Q25 trimming in fastp and clone calling in MiXCR, and kept productive beta chains. Rows matching on CDR3 protein sequence are summarized as one entry with the most common DNA and genes. Clone size and V and J calls follow TCRdb, not the original study. For this sample the table gives around 36,000 distinct CDR3 sequences, of which approximately 50% were detected only once. The ten largest clonotypes hold approximately 25% of the sample.

This clonotype came up a few times. It has no known antigen specificity. No qualities accompany the bases; no much larger clone lies one base away. The sequence links TRBV4-1 to TRBJ2-7; the D gene is perhaps TRBD1 or TRBD2, each of them matching over 5 bases. Specimen: peripheral blood. This TCR was sampled from an adult woman with stable Graves' hyperthyroidism. The CDR3 corresponds to CASSQDRGAYEQYF. The DNA sequence is given as TGCGCCAGCAGCCAAGATCGGGGCGCATACGAGCAGTACTTC.